This T cell receptor beta chain came from a study of CD8+ T cells in alopecia areata. Regarding the study as a whole: Many expanded lesional clones persisted in scalp and blood during tofacitinib treatment.

Reverse transcription of extracted RNA yielded cDNA, which provided the sequencing template. Sequencing used immunoSEQ multiplex PCR; TCRdb keeps in-frame clones, though not all of them. The sample includes some 150,000 clones, about 88% seen only once; the top ten take under 15%. The treatment was: oral pan-JAK inhibitor, 5-10 mg twice daily. Collection of lesional scalp punch biopsies and peripheral blood was performed in alopecia areata patients. J was trimmed by 8 bases and V by 4 bases; bases with no gene match: 11. This CDR3 region has 16 residues. Germline V CDR1 and CDR2: LGHNA, YNFKEQ. As concerns this clone: Its antigen is unidentified.

The clonotype originates from a human donor with alopecia areata. The chain carries TRBV4-2 and TRBJ2-1, with 10 bases lining up with TRBD2. The sample consisted of CD8+ T cells sorted from blood, taken at week 4, from a patient treated with tofacitinib. As DNA, the CDR3 is TGTGCCAGCAGCCTTACCGTAGCGGGAGGCCGAGATGAGCAGTTCTTC. Amino acid sequence: CASSLTVAGGRDEQFF.